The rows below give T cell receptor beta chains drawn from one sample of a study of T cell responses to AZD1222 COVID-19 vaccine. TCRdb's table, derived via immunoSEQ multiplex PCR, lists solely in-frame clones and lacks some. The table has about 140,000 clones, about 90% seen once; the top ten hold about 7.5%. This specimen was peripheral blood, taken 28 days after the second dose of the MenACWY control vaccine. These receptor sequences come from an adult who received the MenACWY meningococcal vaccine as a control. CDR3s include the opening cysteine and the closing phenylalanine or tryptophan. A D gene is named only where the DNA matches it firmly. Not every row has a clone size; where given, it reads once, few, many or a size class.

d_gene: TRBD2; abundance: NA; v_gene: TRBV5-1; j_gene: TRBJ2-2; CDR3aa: CASSLDPAGTNTGELFF
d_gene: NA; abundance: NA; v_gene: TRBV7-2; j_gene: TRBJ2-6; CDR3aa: CASSPPLHSGANVLTF
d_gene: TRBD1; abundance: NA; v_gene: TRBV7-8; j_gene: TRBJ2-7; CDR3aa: CASSLVAQGAKSYEQYF
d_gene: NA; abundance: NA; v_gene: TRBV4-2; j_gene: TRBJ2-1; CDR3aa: CASSQDLASISSYNEQFF
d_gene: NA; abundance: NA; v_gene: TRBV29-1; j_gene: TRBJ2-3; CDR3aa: CSVVRPNADTQYF
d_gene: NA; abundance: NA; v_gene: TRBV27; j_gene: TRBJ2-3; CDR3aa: CASSLTPLTGVSSTDTQYF
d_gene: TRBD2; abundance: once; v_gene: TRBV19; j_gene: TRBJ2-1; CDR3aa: CASSPTGGLYNEQFF
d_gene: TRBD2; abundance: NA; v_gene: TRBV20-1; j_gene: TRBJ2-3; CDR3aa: CSASELAGSDTQYF
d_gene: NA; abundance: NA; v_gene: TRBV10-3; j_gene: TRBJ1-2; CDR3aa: CAISADPSYGYTF
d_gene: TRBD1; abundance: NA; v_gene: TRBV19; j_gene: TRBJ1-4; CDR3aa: CASSRQGGSDEKLFF
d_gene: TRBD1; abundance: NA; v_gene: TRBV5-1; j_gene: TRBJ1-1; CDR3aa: CASSRTGGLDTEAFF
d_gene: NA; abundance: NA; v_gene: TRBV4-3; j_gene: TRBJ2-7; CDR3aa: CASSRASPYEQYF
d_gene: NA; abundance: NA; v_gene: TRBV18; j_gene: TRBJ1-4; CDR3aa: CASSPRGGATTNEKLFF
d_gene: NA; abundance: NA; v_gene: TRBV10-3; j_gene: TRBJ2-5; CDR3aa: CAISVGNEETQYF
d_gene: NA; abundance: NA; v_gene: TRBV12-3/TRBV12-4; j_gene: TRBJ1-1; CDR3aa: CASSFLSGTEAFF
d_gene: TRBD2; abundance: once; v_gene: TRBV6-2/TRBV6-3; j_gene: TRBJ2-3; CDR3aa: CASSPGRAGGPDTQYF
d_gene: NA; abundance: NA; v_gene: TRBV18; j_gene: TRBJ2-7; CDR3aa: CASSSNRDGYEQYF
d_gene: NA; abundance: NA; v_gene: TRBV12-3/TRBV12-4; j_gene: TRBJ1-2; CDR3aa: CASSFREYGYTF
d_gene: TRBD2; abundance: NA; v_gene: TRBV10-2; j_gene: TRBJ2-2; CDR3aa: CASISGTGRFTGELFF
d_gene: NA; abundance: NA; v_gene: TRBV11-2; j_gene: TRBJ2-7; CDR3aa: CASSFSGGGTYEQYF
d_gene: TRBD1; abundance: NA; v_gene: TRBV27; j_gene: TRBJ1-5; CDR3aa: CASSSPGQYNQPQHF
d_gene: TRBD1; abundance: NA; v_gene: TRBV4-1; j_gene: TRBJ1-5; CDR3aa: CASSHGDRGQPQHF
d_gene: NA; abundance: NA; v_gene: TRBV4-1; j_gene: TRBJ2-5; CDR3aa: CASSQSGTETQYF
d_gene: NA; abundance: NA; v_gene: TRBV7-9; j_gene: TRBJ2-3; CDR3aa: CASTRDQSTDTQYF
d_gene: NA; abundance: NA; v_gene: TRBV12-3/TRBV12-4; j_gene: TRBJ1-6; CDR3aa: CASKGRGNSPLHF
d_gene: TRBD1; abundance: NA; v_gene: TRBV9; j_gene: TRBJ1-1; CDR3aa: CASSAQQGNTEAFF
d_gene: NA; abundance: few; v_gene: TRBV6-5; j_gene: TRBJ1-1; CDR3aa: CASRVGGQFGTEAFF
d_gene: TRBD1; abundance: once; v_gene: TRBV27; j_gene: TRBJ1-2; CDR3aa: CASRSTGGGLGYTF
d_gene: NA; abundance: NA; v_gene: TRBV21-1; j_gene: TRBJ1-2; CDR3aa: CASSNRADRVEEVSGYTF
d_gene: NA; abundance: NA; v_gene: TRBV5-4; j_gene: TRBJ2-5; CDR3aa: CASSLGQGETQYF
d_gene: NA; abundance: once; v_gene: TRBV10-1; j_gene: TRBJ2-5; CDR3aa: CASSESRGDETQYF
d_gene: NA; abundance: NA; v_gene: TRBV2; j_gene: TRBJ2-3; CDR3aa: CASSLLAGTDTQYF
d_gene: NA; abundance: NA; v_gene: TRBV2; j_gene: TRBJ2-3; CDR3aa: CASSEFSGLEDTQYF
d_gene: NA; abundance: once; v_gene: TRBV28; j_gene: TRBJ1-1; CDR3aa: CASSLGGPTEAFF
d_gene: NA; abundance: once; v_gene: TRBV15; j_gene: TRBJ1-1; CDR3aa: CATSRGVLGPNTEAFF
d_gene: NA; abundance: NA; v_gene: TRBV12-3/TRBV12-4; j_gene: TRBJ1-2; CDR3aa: CASSRWGTNGYTF
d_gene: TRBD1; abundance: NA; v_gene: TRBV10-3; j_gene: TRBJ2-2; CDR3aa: CAIKEGQGLIGELFF
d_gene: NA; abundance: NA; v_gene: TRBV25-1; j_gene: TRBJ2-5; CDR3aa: CASSDLHRVETQYF
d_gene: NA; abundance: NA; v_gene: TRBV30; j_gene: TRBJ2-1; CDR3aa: CAWGGWFEQFF
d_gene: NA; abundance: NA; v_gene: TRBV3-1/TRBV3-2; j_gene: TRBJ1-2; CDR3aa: CASSQDRGTGYTF
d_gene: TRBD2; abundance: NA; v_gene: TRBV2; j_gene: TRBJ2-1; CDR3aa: CASRGLPGLAGGSYNEQFF
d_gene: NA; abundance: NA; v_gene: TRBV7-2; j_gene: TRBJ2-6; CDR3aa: CASSLVSGGAWGANVLTF
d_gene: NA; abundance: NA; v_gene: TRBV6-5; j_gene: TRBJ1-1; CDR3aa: CAGTEEVSTEAFF
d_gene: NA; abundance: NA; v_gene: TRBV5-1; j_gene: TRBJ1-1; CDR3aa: CASSVTGGITEAFF
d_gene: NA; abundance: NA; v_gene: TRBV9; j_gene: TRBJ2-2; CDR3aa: CASSPTTQAGELFF
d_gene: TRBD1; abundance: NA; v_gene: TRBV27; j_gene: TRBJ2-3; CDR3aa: CASSLSRTGSTDTQYF
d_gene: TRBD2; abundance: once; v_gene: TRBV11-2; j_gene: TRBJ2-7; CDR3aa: CASSPIAGESYEQYF
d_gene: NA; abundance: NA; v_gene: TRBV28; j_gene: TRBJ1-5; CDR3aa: CASSLLAGGNQPQHF
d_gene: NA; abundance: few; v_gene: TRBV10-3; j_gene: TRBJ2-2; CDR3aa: CAISEPRGRQNTGELFF
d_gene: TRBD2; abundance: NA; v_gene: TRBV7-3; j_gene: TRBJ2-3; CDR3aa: CASSQGLAGTDTQYF
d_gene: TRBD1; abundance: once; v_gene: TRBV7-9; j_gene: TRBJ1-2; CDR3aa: CASSLLQGANYGYTF
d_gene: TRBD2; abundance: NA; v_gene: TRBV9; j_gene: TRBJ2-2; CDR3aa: CASSVAAGVAGGTANTGELFF
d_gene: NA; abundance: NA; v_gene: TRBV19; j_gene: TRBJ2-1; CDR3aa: CASSIRGGTYNEQFF
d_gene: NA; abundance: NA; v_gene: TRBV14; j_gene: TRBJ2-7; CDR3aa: CASSPARVYEQYF
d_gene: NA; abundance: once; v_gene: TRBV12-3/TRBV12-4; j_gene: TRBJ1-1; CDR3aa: CASSFGLNTEAFF